This T cell receptor (beta chain) derives from a study of T-cell reconstitution after alpha-beta-depleted transplantation in children. This CDR3 has 14 amino acids. CDR1 and CDR2 (germline): LGHNA, YSLEER. Unique molecular identifiers tagged the TCRbeta library. TCRdb re-derived calls from the PCR reads in MiXCR, one entry per CDR3 protein. The sample records approximately 350,000 distinct CDR3 sequences, approximately 10% being singletons. Concerning this clonotype itself: Compared with germline, one end of the junction differs, possibly owing to a read error.

This material consisted of PBMCs from the stem cell graft donor, taken from the stem cell graft. This sequence joins TRBV4-3 and TRBJ2-7, with TRBD1 matching over 10 bases. The sequence was obtained from a human donor who donated a stem cell graft to a child with acute lymphoblastic leukemia. CDR3 region: CATSPTGGQYEQYF. The CDR3 nucleotides read TGCGCCACCAGCCCGACAGGGGGCCAGTACGAGCAGTACTTC.